This passage covers 21 T cell receptor beta chains from one sample sequenced in a study of post-analysis software for immune sequencing data. Study conclusions and caveats: Included in a set of roughly five TRBV segments more frequent in patients than controls were TRBV5-6, TRBV5-1 and TRBV20-1.

Unique molecular identifiers had been added to the TCR beta cDNA libraries. TCRdb reprocessed the PCR reads via MiXCR and lists one record per CDR3 protein. The data contain 380,000 or so distinct CDR3 sequences, 30% to 45% of them singletons. Which antigens these TCRs recognize remains unknown. The sequenced sample was blood. Receptors originate from a girl aged 5-17 years with multiple sclerosis.

The rearrangement uses TRBV12-3 or TRBV12-4 and TRBJ1-2; TRBD1 is a possible D gene (5 bases). The length of the CDR3 is 11 residues. V was shortened by 8 bases and J by 8 bases, with 12 bases between the two germline ends. The CDR3 is CASGLGGGYTF. CDR3 DNA: TGTGCCAGCGGTCTCGGGGGGGGCTACACCTTC.

A remark on this clonotype: Sequence at one end of the junction differs from germline and may be a read error. This rearrangement joins TRBV7-9 to TRBJ2-1, with D perhaps TRBD1 (5 bases). Germline CDR1 SEHNR, CDR2 FQNEAQ (reference sequence). The CDR3 contains 13 residues. As DNA, the CDR3 is TGTGCCGGCAGAGACAGAACCTACAATGAGCAGTTCTTC. Protein: CAGRDRTYNEQFF.

In its sample, this clonotype was seen a few times. This rearrangement joins TRBV27 to TRBJ1-2; 9 positions match TRBD1. CDR1 and CDR2 from the germline V gene are MNHEY and SMNVEV (reference sequence). V trimming: 3 bases; J trimming: 6 bases; junction bases outside the gene matches: 8. This CDR3 contains 15 residues. CDR3 sequence reads: CASSFLGQGGDGYTF. The CDR3 region has the DNA TGTGCCAGCAGTTTCTTGGGACAGGGAGGGGATGGCTACACCTTC.

CDR3 in amino acids: CASSHSGVLAGEGDTQYF. CDR3 coding DNA: TGCGCCAGCAGCCACTCCGGAGTACTAGCGGGGGAGGGAGATACGCAGTATTTT. The chain recombines TRBV4-1 with TRBJ2-3, with TRBD2 identical over 11 bases. Germline V gene sequence: CDR1 MGHRA, CDR2 YSYEKL. The V and J ends lost 3 bases and 5 bases, in that order; junction bases with no gene match: 13. The CDR3 sequence is 18 residues long.

The chain is built from TRBV6-6 and TRBJ1-1; 10 bases fit TRBD1. Germline V gene data show CDR1 as MNHNY and CDR2 as SVGAGI (reference sequence). There are 16 residues in the CDR3. The V and J ends lost 6 bases and 0 bases, in that order; junction bases with no gene match: 7. The CDR3 DNA is TGTGCCAGCAGCCCCGGACAGGGGGGGATGAACACTGAAGCTTTCTTT. It translates to CASSPGQGGMNTEAFF.

This clonotype was found a few times. The genes are TRBV6-5 and TRBJ1-5; TRBD1 might be the D (6 bases). The CDR3 runs 13 residues. Germline-derived CDR1 and CDR2 are MNHEY and SVGAGI. V was shortened by 5 bases and J by 6 bases, with 11 bases between the two germline ends. The chain's CDR3 is CASSAGVGQPQHF. DNA of the CDR3: TGTGCCAGCAGTGCAGGGGTTGGTCAGCCCCAGCATTTT.

Of note for this clonotype: At one boundary the junction diverges from the germline segment, which might be a read error. This chain connects TRBV3-1 to TRBJ2-3; D remains ambiguous. The CDR3 consists of 15 residues. Looked up from germline, CDR1 is LGHDT and CDR2 is YNNKEL (reference sequence). In nucleotides, the CDR3 is TGTGCCAGCAACCAAGATCTGGCCCGGCCAGATACGCAGTATTTT. This encodes CASNQDLARPDTQYF.

As for this clonotype: This may be a read error, as it is one base from a much larger clone. The chain is built from TRBV7-2 and TRBJ2-3; D might be TRBD2 (5 bases). The CDR3 is 13 amino acids. The germline V gene has CDR1 SGHTA and CDR2 FQGNSA. Trimming cost V 6 bases and J 4 bases, with 11 bases left between them. For the CDR3, the DNA is TGTGCCAGCAGTTCACGAGCGGCAGATACGCAGTATTTT. Amino acid sequence: CASSSRAADTQYF.

The J gene is TRBJ2-5, the V gene TRBV29-1; tentatively, D is TRBD1 (5 bases). The tail of the sequence fits TRBJ2-7 better, so the J call may be wrong. Germline CDR1 SQVTM, CDR2 ANQGSEA. The CDR3 extends over 12 amino acids. The CDR3 DNA reads as TGCAGCGTTAATAGGCAGCAGGGCGAGCAGTACTTC. It encodes CSVNRQQGEQYF.

The rearrangement joins TRBV6-2 or TRBV6-3 to TRBJ2-2; TRBD2 might be the D (5 bases). Germline assignment: CDR1 MNHEY and CDR2 SVGEGT. V was cut by 5 bases and J by 4 bases, with 11 bases left in between. The CDR3 runs 14 residues. The CDR3 loop is CASSTPGITGELFF. The CDR3 DNA sequence: TGTGCCAGCAGTACCCCCGGGATCACCGGGGAGCTGTTTTTT.

This clonotype was seen a few times. The genes are TRBV7-9 and TRBJ2-4, with 7 positions matching TRBD1. The germline CDR1 and CDR2 sequences are SEHNR and FQNEAQ (reference sequence). The length of the CDR3 is 13 residues. V was pared by 5 bases and J by 11 bases, with 9 bases of the junction left unmatched. CDR3 bases: TGTGCCAGCAGCGTCGGGCAGGGGGACGTTCAGTACTTC. Its protein product is CASSVGQGDVQYF.

This chain connects TRBV29-1 to TRBJ1-1; D is unclear. The CDR3 runs 11 residues. Germline-derived CDR1 and CDR2 are SQVTM and ANQGSEA. With 8 bases removed from V and 0 bases from J, the gap between germline ends came to 7 bases. CDR3 coding DNA: TGCAGCTATACAGTGAACACTGAAGCTTTCTTT. Residues: CSYTVNTEAFF.

The chain links TRBV4-2 to TRBJ2-1, with D unclear. The CDR3 spans 15 residues. Germline loops: CDR1 LGHNA, CDR2 YNFKEQ. The V gene lost 1 base and the J gene lost 5 bases, with 12 bases spanning the gap. The CDR3 loop reads CASSQVRTENNEQFF. In DNA, the CDR3 is TGTGCCAGCAGCCAAGTCCGGACCGAGAACAATGAGCAGTTCTTC.

With respect to this clonotype: The junction departs from the called germline gene at one end, perhaps through a read error. This rearrangement joins TRBV6-5 to TRBJ2-4; 7 nucleotides match TRBD1. Germline values: CDR1 MNHEY, CDR2 SVGAGI. CDR3 length equals 14 residues. The CDR3 nucleotides are TGTGCCAGCAGGATGGACAGGAGGTACGAGCAGTACTTCTTC. Protein: CASRMDRRYEQYFF.

This clonotype showed up just a few times. At one boundary the junction diverges from the germline segment, which might be a read error. This chain joins TRBV7-7 and TRBJ2-3, with 9 bases that match TRBD1. Looked up from germline, CDR1 is SSHAT and CDR2 is FNYEAQ (reference sequence). This CDR3 is built from 17 residues. The chain's CDR3 is CASSHGTGLASTDTQYF. The CDR3 region has the DNA TGTGCTAGCAGCCACGGGACAGGGCTCGCTAGCACAGATACGCAGTATTTT.

This clonotype was detected only a few times. V gene TRBV14 combines with J gene TRBJ1-1; D uncertain. Germline V CDR1 and CDR2: SGHDN, FVKESK. The CDR3 has 12 amino acids. V lost 4 bases to trimming and J lost 6 bases, with 9 bases between them. CDR3 DNA: TGTGCCAGCAGCCCCCGAGTGGCTGAAGCTTTCTTT. As protein: CASSPRVAEAFF.

The J gene is TRBJ2-1, the V gene TRBV11-2; D is unresolved. Deletions cut 4 bases from V and 10 bases from J, with 8 bases between. This CDR3 region has 11 residues. Germline values: CDR1 SGHAT, CDR2 FQNNGV. DNA for the CDR3: TGTGCCAGCAGCTCTACCGACGAGCAGTTCTTC. It encodes CASSSTDEQFF.

The V and J genes are TRBV9 and TRBJ1-2; perhaps TRBD1 as D (5 bases). CDR1 and CDR2 from the germline V gene are SGDLS and YYNGEE. The CDR3 has 12 amino acids. V lost 7 bases to trimming and J lost 6 bases, with 13 bases between them. This chain's CDR3 is CASRGRGDGYTF. CDR3 nucleotide sequence: TGTGCCAGCCGGGGTCGGGGGGATGGCTACACCTTC. The entire variable domain, with the rest obtained from reference TRBV9 and TRBJ1-2, is as follows: DSGVTQTPKHLITATGQRVTLRCSPRSGDLSVYWYQQSLDQGLQFLIQYYNGEERAKGNILERFSAQQFPDLHSELNLSSLELGDSALYFCASRGRGDGYTFGSGTRLTVV.

Concerning this clonotype itself: Germline and junction disagree at one end, which may indicate a read error. This chain joins TRBV6-5 and TRBJ2-4; TRBD2 is a possible D gene (5 bases). Per germline, CDR1 MNHEY and CDR2 SVGAGI. The CDR3 totals 12 residues. The CDR3 protein is CASSRTGNIQCF. The CDR3 DNA reads as TGTGCCAGCAGTCGGACGGGAAACATTCAGTGCTTC.

This sequence joins TRBV5-6 and TRBJ2-2; 7 nucleotides agree with TRBD1. Germline V gene lookup returns CDR1 SGHDT and CDR2 YYEEEE. CDR3 length equals 19 residues. After removal of 4 bases from V and 6 bases from J, the junction contained 21 bases not matched to a gene. The CDR3 DNA follows: TGTGCCAGCAGCGCCACTCCCCGTTACAGGGGAACCAAACCCGGGGAGCTGTTTTTT. This codes for CASSATPRYRGTKPGELFF.

The V gene is TRBV7-2, the J gene TRBJ2-7; D possibly corresponds to TRBD2 (6 bases). CDR1 is SGHTA and CDR2 is FQGNSA in the germline V gene. The CDR3 has 15 residues. With 0 bases removed from V and 9 bases from J, the gap between germline ends came to 18 bases. CDR3 sequence reads: CASSLAQGLPTGQYF. The CDR3, as DNA: TGTGCCAGCAGCTTAGCGCAGGGACTGCCAACGGGGCAGTACTTC.